This T cell receptor (beta chain) was documented in a study of T-cell reconstitution after alpha-beta-depleted transplantation in children listed by TCRdb under 2016. Regarding the research as a whole: Using TCR repertoire profiling, the study followed T-cell immune reconstitution in a quantitative way in children after TCRalphabeta/CD19-depleted allogeneic hematopoietic cell transplantation.

Libraries were built with PCR. Sequencing was performed on an Illumina HiSeq 2500. TCR library preparation used molecular barcoding, with unique molecular identifiers applied to normalize quantification of the TCRbeta repertoire. Using fastp at Q25 and MiXCR, TCRdb reprocessed the public reads and kept productive beta chains. For every CDR3 protein sequence, its rows merge into one entry that carries the most common genes and DNA. The sample includes hundreds of thousands of distinct CDR3 sequences, with around 14% observed a single time. The ten largest make up around 0.79% of the sample. According to the study, the label for this sample's treatment or condition signals: allogeneic hematopoietic cell transplantation with graft depleted of TCRalphabeta T cells and CD19 B cells. The children who served as transplant recipients had been given grafts of TCRalphabeta/CD19-depleted allogeneic hematopoietic cells.

Reading from cysteine to phenylalanine, the CDR3 counts 17 amino acids. The retained sequence is limited to the CDR3, 51 bases, with the frame set at the first base. According to the germline V gene, CDR1 reads SGHAT and CDR2 reads FQNNGV. V lost 1 base and J lost 1 base; the stretch between them is 14 bases long. This clonotype showed up just a few times. Its antigen is still unknown. It has no much larger one-base neighbor in the sample; base qualities were not kept. On the study overall, not on this receptor specifically: The frequencies of hyperexpanded clones fell over the following months, and after one year, T-cell counts and TCRbeta diversity were mostly attributed to newly produced T cells. In some patients, the high TCRbeta diversity seen at day 60 was put down to recipient T cells and intrathymic progenitors that had survived conditioning. The apparently early recovery of alphabetaT-cell counts about two months after transplant reportedly depended on only several hundred rapidly expanded clones that came from non-depleted graft cells.

The clonotype was recovered from a girl aged 2 to 10 with congenital amegakaryocytic thrombocytopenia, due to receive a stem cell transplant. Sequencing used PBMCs, obtained before TCRalphabeta/CD19-depleted stem cell transplant. The sequence links TRBV11-2 to TRBJ2-4; too little of a D gene remains to name it. The CDR3 protein is CASSLVFGLGAKNIQYF. Here is the DNA: TGTGCCAGCAGCTTAGTATTTGGGTTGGGGGCCAAAAACATTCAGTACTTC.